What follows are 31 T cell receptor beta chains derived from one specimen sequenced in a study of T-cell reconstitution after alpha-beta-depleted transplantation in children. Researchers prepared the TCRbeta library using unique molecular identifiers, the study reports. TCRdb ran MiXCR on the PCR reads and lists one entry per CDR3 protein. The sample has about 980,000 distinct CDR3 sequences, roughly 31% seen once. The sequenced sample was PBMCs, mostly from graft donor cells, obtained 360 days after TCRalphabeta/CD19-depleted stem cell transplant. Receptors were obtained from a boy under three years old who had a stem cell transplant for SCID, so the T cells may come from the graft donor.

This chain uses TRBV20-1 with TRBJ1-1, with D possibly TRBD1 on 6 matching bases. V lost 4 bases to trimming and J lost 1 base, with 10 bases between them. From germline, CDR1 is DFQATT and CDR2 SNEGSKA (reference sequence). CDR3 length: 13 amino acids. The CDR3 sequence is CSAKDRWNTEAFF. The CDR3 nucleotides are TGCAGTGCTAAGGACAGATGGAACACTGAAGCTTTCTTT.

This clonotype was observed a handful of times. CDR3 sequence reads: CATSSPTSGYTSTDTQYF. Here the CDR3 DNA reads TGTGCCACCAGCAGCCCTACTAGCGGGTACACTAGCACAGATACGCAGTATTTT. The chain has TRBV15 and TRBJ2-3; 9 bases match TRBD2. With V trimmed by 3 bases and J by 0 bases, 10 bases remained unmatched. The germline V gene has CDR1 LNHNV and CDR2 YYDKDF (reference sequence). The length of the CDR3 is 18 residues. Drawing the rest from reference TRBV15 and TRBJ2-3, the complete variable domain is DAMVIQNPRYQVTQFGKPVTLSCSQTLNHNVMYWYQQKSSQAPKLLFHYYDKDFNNEADTPDNFQSRRPNTSFCFLDIRSPGLGDTAMYLCATSSPTSGYTSTDTQYFGPGTRLTVL.

The chain recombines TRBV3-1 with TRBJ2-7; TRBD1 might be the D (6 bases). V was trimmed by 3 bases and J by 0 bases, leaving 18 bases between them. This CDR3 spans 17 amino acids. CDR1 and CDR2 from the germline V gene are LGHDT and YNNKEL (reference sequence). The CDR3 spells CASSHMPGDVLSYEQYF. The CDR3 nucleotides read TGTGCCAGCAGCCATATGCCAGGGGACGTACTCTCCTACGAGCAGTACTTC.

The chain is built from TRBV19 and TRBJ2-1, with D perhaps matching TRBD1 (6 bases). The germline gives CDR1 LNHDA, CDR2 SQIVND (reference sequence). V was shortened by 1 base and J by 3 bases, with 16 bases between the two germline ends. The length of the CDR3 is 17 residues. CDR3 amino acids: CASSIGGGGGYYNEQFF. The CDR3 region has the DNA TGTGCCAGTAGTATAGGTGGGGGTGGGGGCTACTACAATGAGCAGTTCTTC. The entire variable domain, with the rest obtained from reference TRBV19 and TRBJ2-1, is as follows: DGGITQSPKYLFRKEGQNVTLSCEQNLNHDAMYWYRQDPGQGLRLIYYSQIVNDFQKGDIAEGYSVSREKKESFPLTVTSAQKNPTAFYLCASSIGGGGGYYNEQFFGPGTRLTVL.

The rearrangement joins TRBV20-1 to TRBJ1-1; tentatively, D is TRBD1 (5 bases). Between the trimmed V and J ends, which lost 0 bases and 3 bases, there was a span of 11 bases. The CDR3 loop spans 14 amino acids. From germline, CDR1 is DFQATT and CDR2 SNEGSKA (reference sequence). The CDR3 DNA reads TGCAGTGCTAGAGATGGCCAGGGTGACACTGAAGCTTTCTTT. Its translation: CSARDGQGDTEAFF.

The V and J genes are TRBV12-3 or TRBV12-4 and TRBJ1-2; 10 nucleotides align to TRBD1. The ends lost 6 bases at V and 8 bases at J; junction bases unmatched: 6. The CDR3 loop spans 13 amino acids. The CDR3 nucleotides read TGTGCCAGCAGACTCGACAGGGGGCTGGGCTACACCTTC. Translating it yields CASRLDRGLGYTF.

A few counts support this clonotype. The J gene is TRBJ1-4, the V gene TRBV27, with D possibly being TRBD1 (5 bases). This CDR3 spans 14 amino acids. The V end was cut by 3 bases, the J end by 7 bases, with 12 bases between. CDR1 and CDR2 from the germline V gene are MNHEY and SMNVEV (reference sequence). This CDR3 is CASSLRGAREKLFF. In DNA, the CDR3 is TGTGCCAGCAGTTTGCGGGGCGCCCGTGAAAAACTGTTTTTT.

This clonotype showed up just a few times. The CDR3 DNA reads as TGCGCCAGCAGCGGAACCCAGGGTATCGCAGATACGCAGTATTTT. Translation gives CASSGTQGIADTQYF. The V call is TRBV5-1, the J call TRBJ2-3; D is perhaps TRBD1 (5 bases). Trimming took off 4 bases at V and 4 bases at J, with 16 bases between the two ends. There are 15 residues in the CDR3. The germline CDR1 and CDR2 sequences are SGHRS and YFSETQ.

This clonotype has more than one count but fewer than ten. The rearrangement joins TRBV4-1 to TRBJ2-3, with D possibly being TRBD2 (5 bases). Germline V lookup: CDR1 MGHRA, CDR2 YSYEKL. V was shortened by 2 bases and J by 0 bases, with 18 bases between the two germline ends. The CDR3 runs to 18 residues. The CDR3 region is CASSQKDLSLGSTDTQYF. CDR3 coding DNA: TGCGCCAGCAGCCAAAAAGACCTCTCACTAGGTAGCACAGATACGCAGTATTTT.

This rearrangement joins TRBV4-3 to TRBJ2-7; TRBD2 agrees at 11 bases. V lost 11 bases and J lost 6; bases outside the gene matches: 9. The CDR3 sequence is 13 residues long. Looked up from germline, CDR1 is LGHNA and CDR2 is YSLEER. CDR3 DNA: TGCGCCCAACCTAGCGGGGGGTGTTCCGAGCAGTACTTC. Encoded protein: CAQPSGGCSEQYF.

The CDR3 DNA reads TGTGCCAGCAGCCGATCGGCGGGGATAAGACCGAAGGGTTTCGAGCAGTACTTC. Its protein is CASSRSAGIRPKGFEQYF. This sequence joins TRBV4-2 and TRBJ2-7, with D possibly matching TRBD2 (6 bases). The CDR3 is 18 amino acids. Trimming shortened V by 4 bases and J by 6 bases, and 28 bases separated the two germline ends. From germline, CDR1 is LGHNA and CDR2 YNFKEQ.

Only one count was recorded for this clonotype. The chain uses TRBV28 and TRBJ2-6; D is ambiguous. Germline V gene lookup returns CDR1 MDHEN and CDR2 SYDVKM. Deletions cut 7 bases from V and 1 base from J, with 8 bases between. This CDR3 spans 14 amino acids. In DNA form, the CDR3 reads TGTGCCAGCACCGAACCGTCTGGGGCCAACGTCCTGACTTTC. Encoded protein: CASTEPSGANVLTF.

This clonotype was detected only a few times. The chain has TRBV2 and TRBJ2-5; 11 nucleotides line up with TRBD1. CDR3 size: 16 residues. V shed 6 bases and J 2 bases; nucleotides not matched to a gene: 8. The V gene's germline CDR1 is SNHLY and CDR2 FYNNEI. The CDR3 DNA reads TGTGCCAGCAGGGAGACCGGGACAGGGGGGCAAGAGACCCAGTACTTC. Its translation: CASRETGTGGQETQYF.

The V and J genes are TRBV12-3 or TRBV12-4 and TRBJ1-5; D remains unclear. This CDR3 has 13 residues. Trimming took off 1 base at V and 11 bases at J, with 12 bases between the two ends. In DNA, the CDR3 is TGTGCCAGCAGTTTAGAACATCCCCTGACCCAGCATTTT. Its protein is CASSLEHPLTQHF.

This clonotype appeared a few times. This chain links TRBV4-2 with TRBJ2-3; 10 nucleotides agree with TRBD2. The CDR3 runs to 16 residues. Germline V gene data show CDR1 as LGHNA and CDR2 as YNFKEQ. V dropped 6 bases and J dropped 3; count of bases not matched to a gene: 9. CDR3 sequence reads: CASSPSGGAGTDTQYF. The CDR3 nucleotides read TGTGCCAGCAGTCCCAGCGGGGGGGCGGGGACAGATACGCAGTATTTT.

The V call is TRBV11-2, the J call TRBJ1-5; the D is unclear. Germline lookup yields CDR1 SGHAT and CDR2 FQNNGV. This CDR3 has 15 amino acids. Trimming left V 0 bases short and J 3 bases short, with 9 bases between. The CDR3 sequence is CASSLEGAYNQPQHF. The CDR3 nucleotides read TGTGCCAGCAGCTTAGAGGGCGCGTACAATCAGCCCCAGCATTTT.

The chain combines TRBV3-1 with TRBJ2-4; D call uncertain. The CDR3 sequence is 15 residues long. Germline V gives CDR1 LGHDT, CDR2 YNNKEL (reference sequence). The V and J ends lost 1 base and 0 bases respectively, with 7 bases between them. The CDR3 loop reads CASSQVRVAKNIQYF. The CDR3 nucleotides are TGTGCCAGCAGCCAAGTACGAGTAGCCAAAAACATTCAGTACTTC.

DNA for the CDR3: TGTGCCAGCAGTTTAACAGGGACTAGCGGGGGCGTCCAGTACTTC. Protein sequence: CASSLTGTSGGVQYF. The rearrangement links TRBV12-3 or TRBV12-4 to TRBJ2-7, with 14 bases aligning to TRBD2. The CDR3 runs to 15 residues. J lost 10 bases, V lost 2 bases, and 7 bases had no gene match.

The J gene is TRBJ2-7, the V gene TRBV27; D may be TRBD1 or TRBD2 (6 bases each). CDR1 and CDR2 from the germline V gene are MNHEY and SMNVEV (reference sequence). The CDR3 loop spans 15 amino acids. The V gene lost 0 bases and the J gene lost 2 bases, with 11 bases spanning the gap. Here the CDR3 reads CASSLSWGAPYEQYF. The CDR3 DNA is TGTGCCAGCAGTTTATCGTGGGGGGCCCCCTACGAGCAGTACTTC.

V is TRBV28 and J is TRBJ1-5; D unresolved. V lost 2 bases to trimming and J lost 1 base, with 6 bases between them. CDR1 is MDHEN, CDR2 SYDVKM, per germline. CDR3 size: 14 residues. CDR3 protein: CASSLPDSNQPQHF. The CDR3 coding sequence is TGTGCCAGCAGTTTACCAGACAGCAATCAGCCCCAGCATTTT.

V gene TRBV24-1 combines with J gene TRBJ2-1, with 12 bases lining up with TRBD1. The CDR3 contains 15 residues. CDR1 is KGHDR, CDR2 SFDVKD, per germline. V lost 4 bases to trimming and J lost 7 bases; unmatched junction nucleotides: 4. The CDR3: CATSESGQGANEQFF. The CDR3 nucleotides read TGTGCCACCAGTGAATCGGGACAGGGGGCTAATGAGCAGTTCTTC.

The chain uses TRBV5-1 and TRBJ2-4, with TRBD2 identical over 14 bases. The CDR3 is 18 amino acids. Germline V CDR1 and CDR2: SGHRS, YFSETQ. The ends lost 4 bases at V and 6 bases at J; junction bases unmatched: 12. In DNA, the CDR3 is TGCGCCAGCAGCCCACGGACTAGCGGGGGGCCGGGGAGAAACATTCAGTACTTC. Amino acid sequence: CASSPRTSGGPGRNIQYF.

The genes are TRBV5-4 and TRBJ1-2; 9 bases fit TRBD1. CDR1 SGHNT and CDR2 YYREEE come from the germline V gene (reference sequence). The CDR3 contains 15 residues. V was pared by 3 bases and J by 1 base, with 4 bases of the junction left unmatched. CDR3 loop: CASSYRGRCNYGYTF. As DNA, the CDR3 is TGTGCCAGCAGCTACAGGGGGCGTTGTAACTATGGCTACACCTTC.

CDR3 nucleotide sequence: TGCGCCAGCAGCACCCGGGGACAGGGCACTGAAGCTTTCTTT. Protein sequence: CASSTRGQGTEAFF. V gene TRBV5-1 combines with J gene TRBJ1-1; TRBD1 agrees at 9 bases. Germline CDR1 is SGHRS and CDR2 is YFSETQ. CDR3 size: 14 residues. V lost 4 bases, J lost 4 bases, and 5 bases stayed unmatched.

This clonotype was seen a handful of times. Here the CDR3 DNA reads TGTGCCAGCTCACCAAGTCAGGGGAGCTCCTACGAGCAGTACTTC. This sequence encodes CASSPSQGSSYEQYF. The chain joins TRBV18 to TRBJ2-7; a possible D gene is TRBD1 (6 bases). The germline gives CDR1 KGHSH, CDR2 LQKENI. V shed 2 bases and J shed 0 bases, with 11 bases lying between them. This CDR3 spans 15 amino acids.

The chain employs TRBV5-1 and TRBJ2-7, with D tentatively TRBD1 (6 bases). CDR3 length: 18 residues. Trimming cost V 3 bases and J 3 bases, with 25 bases left between them. The germline V gene encodes CDR1 SGHRS and CDR2 YFSETQ. CDR3 sequence reads: CASSSRIPGEFIDYEQYF. The CDR3 DNA follows: TGCGCCAGCAGCTCAAGAATCCCAGGGGAGTTTATAGACTACGAGCAGTACTTC.

The gene calls are TRBV14 and TRBJ2-1; 7 bases line up with TRBD2. This CDR3 comprises 15 residues. Germline-derived CDR1 and CDR2 are SGHDN and FVKESK. With 4 bases clipped from V and 6 bases from J, the junction kept 9 bases outside the gene matches. CDR3 bases: TGTGCCAGCAGCCCCCCCGGCGGGGGACCCAATGAGCAGTTCTTC. Translating it yields CASSPPGGGPNEQFF.

V usage is TRBV18 and J usage is TRBJ2-1; D gene unclear. The CDR3 extends over 12 amino acids. CDR1 and CDR2 from the germline V gene are KGHSH and LQKENI. V was shortened by 2 bases and J by 8 bases, with 7 bases between the two germline ends. The CDR3 DNA is TGTGCCAGCTCACCAGATGCTGATGAGCAGTTCTTC. It yields the protein CASSPDADEQFF.

This chain joins TRBV19 and TRBJ2-1, with 10 positions matching TRBD2. The CDR3 sequence is 15 residues long. The V segment lost 5 bases and the J segment 5 bases; nucleotides outside the gene matches: 6. Germline CDR1 is LNHDA and CDR2 is SQIVND (reference sequence). CDR3 loop: CASSPSGGANNEQFF. The DNA of the CDR3 is TGTGCCAGTAGTCCTAGCGGGGGAGCCAACAATGAGCAGTTCTTC.

The chain joins TRBV28 to TRBJ2-7; tentative D call: TRBD2 (6 bases). The CDR3 contains 15 residues. V lost 2 bases and J lost 2, with 13 bases in between. Germline V gives CDR1 MDHEN, CDR2 SYDVKM. CDR3 protein: CASSLEVGGTYEQYF. The CDR3 nucleotides read TGTGCCAGCAGTTTAGAAGTGGGGGGAACCTACGAGCAGTACTTC.

The chain links TRBV10-3 to TRBJ2-1, with 9 bases fitting TRBD2. After removal of 8 bases from V and 6 bases from J, the junction contained 11 bases not matched to a gene. Germline lookup yields CDR1 ENHRY and CDR2 SYGVKD. CDR3 length equals 15 residues. CDR3 sequence: CAIAFGRGLANEQFF. DNA of the CDR3: TGTGCCATCGCCTTCGGTCGGGGACTAGCCAATGAGCAGTTCTTC.